These T cell receptor beta chains were read from a single sample in a study of PD-1 blockade in classical Hodgkin lymphoma. This table comes from immunoSEQ multiplex PCR, and its TCRdb copy is limited to in-frame clones, with some not included. The top ten clones hold approximately 15% of a sample with approximately 61,000 clones, more than 80% of them seen once. The sample here was peripheral blood mononuclear cells (PBMCs), taken at baseline. These receptors were collected from a human donor with classical Hodgkin lymphoma. Both conserved end residues are part of each CDR3. The D gene is left open where the match is weak. Some rows have no size entry. The others give once, few or many, or a class for an expanded clone.

v_call: TRBV2; j_call: TRBJ2-2; d_call: -; clone_size: -; cdr3_nt: TGTGCCAGCAGTCAAAACAGGGATACCGGGGAGCTGTTTTTT; cdr3_aa: CASSQNRDTGELFF
v_call: TRBV14; j_call: TRBJ1-1; d_call: -; clone_size: -; cdr3_nt: TGTGCCAGCAGCCACCGACTTGGGGCTGAAGCTTTCTTT; cdr3_aa: CASSHRLGAEAFF
v_call: TRBV18; j_call: TRBJ1-1; d_call: -; clone_size: -; cdr3_nt: TGTGCCAGCTCATCCGGGACGGCGAACACTGAAGCTTTCTTT; cdr3_aa: CASSSGTANTEAFF
v_call: TRBV6-5; j_call: TRBJ1-1; d_call: -; clone_size: -; cdr3_nt: TGTGCCAGCAGTTCCTATTTGGAAATGAACACTGAAGCTTTCTTT; cdr3_aa: CASSSYLEMNTEAFF
v_call: TRBV6-6; j_call: TRBJ2-7; d_call: -; clone_size: -; cdr3_nt: TGTGCCAGCAGTTTGGGACTGAGCTCCTACGAGCAGTACTTC; cdr3_aa: CASSLGLSSYEQYF
v_call: TRBV6-1; j_call: TRBJ1-2; d_call: TRBD1; clone_size: few; cdr3_nt: TGTGCCAGCAGTAAAGGACAGGGAGACGTAGCCTATGGCTACACCTTC; cdr3_aa: CASSKGQGDVAYGYTF
v_call: TRBV11-2; j_call: TRBJ1-1; d_call: -; clone_size: -; cdr3_nt: TGTGCCAGCAGCCCATGGGGGCGAATAACTTTCTTT; cdr3_aa: CASSPWGRITFF
v_call: TRBV5-4; j_call: TRBJ1-1; d_call: -; clone_size: -; cdr3_nt: TGTGCCAGCAGCTTGCTGAACACTGAAGCTTTCTTT; cdr3_aa: CASSLLNTEAFF
v_call: TRBV6-5; j_call: TRBJ1-6; d_call: -; clone_size: -; cdr3_nt: TGTGCCAGCAGTTACTCTATGGGAGGGTCCCTCCACTTT; cdr3_aa: CASSYSMGGSLHF
v_call: TRBV30; j_call: TRBJ1-3; d_call: -; clone_size: -; cdr3_nt: TGTGCCTGGAGTTATAGGGCGAACCGCCTCTCTGGAAACACCATATATTTT; cdr3_aa: CAWSYRANRLSGNTIYF
v_call: TRBV9; j_call: TRBJ1-1; d_call: -; clone_size: -; cdr3_nt: TGTGCCAGCGGTTACGGACCTCACGAGGACACTGAAGCTTTCTTT; cdr3_aa: CASGYGPHEDTEAFF
v_call: TRBV6-5; j_call: TRBJ2-5; d_call: -; clone_size: -; cdr3_nt: TGTGCCAGCAGTTTGGGGGGGACCCAGTACTTC; cdr3_aa: CASSLGGTQYF
v_call: TRBV11-1; j_call: TRBJ2-1; d_call: TRBD1; clone_size: -; cdr3_nt: TGTGCCAGCAGCTCCGGCCCGGGACAGCCCCGTGAGCAGTTCTTC; cdr3_aa: CASSSGPGQPREQFF
v_call: TRBV5-1; j_call: TRBJ2-3; d_call: -; clone_size: -; cdr3_nt: TGCGCCAGCAGGAATATTCCGGGACAAACAGATACGCAGTATTTT; cdr3_aa: CASRNIPGQTDTQYF
v_call: TRBV7-9; j_call: TRBJ2-7; d_call: TRBD1; clone_size: -; cdr3_nt: TGTGCCAGCAGCTCTACGGACAGGGAGTTTTGGGAGCAGTACTTC; cdr3_aa: CASSSTDREFWEQYF
v_call: TRBV18; j_call: TRBJ1-2; d_call: -; clone_size: -; cdr3_nt: TGTGCCAGCTCACCACTACAGGACCCCTGGAACGGCTACACCTTC; cdr3_aa: CASSPLQDPWNGYTF
v_call: TRBV5-4; j_call: TRBJ2-7; d_call: -; clone_size: -; cdr3_nt: TGTGCCAGCAGCGTGCTCGGGGGCCCCTACGAGCAGTACTTC; cdr3_aa: CASSVLGGPYEQYF
v_call: TRBV10-3; j_call: TRBJ1-1; d_call: -; clone_size: few; cdr3_nt: TGTGCCATCAGTGAAGACAGTTTTATCCTGAACACTGAAGCTTTCTTT; cdr3_aa: CAISEDSFILNTEAFF
v_call: TRBV14; j_call: TRBJ1-4; d_call: -; clone_size: -; cdr3_nt: TGTGCCAGCAGCCAAGGGACGGACCATGAAAAACTGTTTTTT; cdr3_aa: CASSQGTDHEKLFF
v_call: TRBV4-1; j_call: TRBJ1-2; d_call: -; clone_size: -; cdr3_nt: TGCGCCAGCAGCCAAGATGAGACAGTCTATGGCTACACCTTC; cdr3_aa: CASSQDETVYGYTF
v_call: TRBV4-1; j_call: TRBJ1-1; d_call: -; clone_size: -; cdr3_nt: TGCGCCAGCAGCCAAGTTCACCCGGGCCCATACACTGAAGCTTTCTTT; cdr3_aa: CASSQVHPGPYTEAFF
v_call: TRBV19; j_call: TRBJ1-6; d_call: -; clone_size: -; cdr3_nt: TGTGCCAGTAGCCCCCAGGGGCCACGCAATTCACCCCTCCACTTT; cdr3_aa: CASSPQGPRNSPLHF
v_call: TRBV18; j_call: TRBJ2-5; d_call: TRBD1; clone_size: -; cdr3_nt: TGTGCCAGCTCGCTACTAGGGGGCAACCAAGAGACCCAGTACTTC; cdr3_aa: CASSLLGGNQETQYF
v_call: TRBV29-1; j_call: TRBJ2-7; d_call: -; clone_size: -; cdr3_nt: TGCAGCGTTGATGGGGTAGGGAACGAGCAGTACTTC; cdr3_aa: CSVDGVGNEQYF
v_call: TRBV2; j_call: TRBJ1-6; d_call: -; clone_size: -; cdr3_nt: TGTGCCAGCCCTCAGGGCTCGGTTTCACCCCTCCACTTT; cdr3_aa: CASPQGSVSPLHF
v_call: TRBV6-5; j_call: TRBJ2-5; d_call: -; clone_size: -; cdr3_nt: TGTGCCAGCAGTTACCGTACCGATCAAGAGACCCAGTACTTC; cdr3_aa: CASSYRTDQETQYF
v_call: TRBV29-1; j_call: TRBJ2-7; d_call: TRBD1; clone_size: -; cdr3_nt: TGCAGCGTTGAATACGGGAGGACAGGGGCCAACGAGCAGTACTTC; cdr3_aa: CSVEYGRTGANEQYF
v_call: TRBV5-1; j_call: TRBJ2-3; d_call: -; clone_size: -; cdr3_nt: TGCGCCAGCAGCCCGGAGTCAGATACGCAGTATTTT; cdr3_aa: CASSPESDTQYF
v_call: TRBV27; j_call: TRBJ1-4; d_call: TRBD1; clone_size: -; cdr3_nt: TGTGCCAGCAGCTCCTGTACAGGGGGGTTGTCGTTATTTAATGATGAAAAACTGTTTTTT; cdr3_aa: CASSSCTGGLSLFNDEKLFF
v_call: TRBV6-6; j_call: TRBJ1-5; d_call: TRBD1; clone_size: -; cdr3_nt: TGTGCCAGCAGTTGGGACAGGGACAGTCAGCCCCAGCATTTT; cdr3_aa: CASSWDRDSQPQHF
v_call: TRBV10-1; j_call: TRBJ2-5; d_call: -; clone_size: few; cdr3_nt: TGCGCCAGCAGTCAAGACAGAGCCGGTGCAGAGACCCAGTACTTC; cdr3_aa: CASSQDRAGAETQYF
v_call: TRBV7-7; j_call: TRBJ2-1; d_call: -; clone_size: -; cdr3_nt: TGTGCTAGCAGCCCGGGCCTCAGAGATGAGCAGTTCTTC; cdr3_aa: CASSPGLRDEQFF